Detailed here is one T cell receptor beta chain. Its antigen is still unknown. The data belong to a study of identical twins. Whole-study findings and limits: Some out-of-frame alpha sequences were shared by twins, and these showed excess low generation probability. Its conclusions, products of cross-sectional statistical analysis, did not come from following the same donors. A lower insertion count was a feature of abundant cord blood beta clonotypes, with no such feature in memory repertoires.

Trimming shortened V by 5 bases and J by 1 base, and 11 bases separated the two germline ends. The CDR3 consists of 15 residues. CDR1 is MNHEY and CDR2 is SVGAGI in the germline V gene. A template switching step contributed a universal primer site, while unique molecular identifiers were present in the cDNA. TCRdb reprocessed the 5' RACE reads via MiXCR and lists one record per CDR3 protein. The sample holds 1.5 million to 2 million distinct CDR3 sequences, around a third seen once. Sequenced input: cord blood. The chain has TRBV6-5 and TRBJ2-2; D possibly corresponds to TRBD2 (5 bases). The TCR was taken from a newborn girl in good health. The CDR3 loop reads CASSTTGKNTGELFF. In DNA form, the CDR3 reads TGTGCCAGCAGTACGACGGGAAAGAACACCGGGGAGCTGTTTTTT.